The text below deals with one T cell receptor beta chain. The clone's antigen remains unknown. No base qualities exist here, and no much larger clone lies one base off it. CDR1 and CDR2, looked up from the germline V gene, are SGHTA and FQGNSA. Taken from cysteine to phenylalanine, the CDR3 has 13 residues. Here the CDR3 DNA is all that survives: 39 bases in frame from base 1. V sheds 1 base and J sheds 8 bases, leaving 8 bases between their ends. The library relied on RT-PCR. Data came from a NextSeq 550. Starting from the raw public reads, TCRdb applied fastp trimming at Q25, assembled clones with MiXCR and retained in-frame beta chains. For every CDR3 protein sequence, its rows merge into one entry that carries the most common genes and DNA. The table for this sample lists roughly 150,000 distinct CDR3 sequences; about a quarter of them were counted only once. Around 26% of the sample is held by the ten biggest clonotypes.

This specimen comes from a study of patients and donors after allogeneic stem cell transplantation (dated by TCRdb to about 2020). Here the chain combines TRBV7-2 and TRBJ2-2; confidence is insufficient to name the D gene. The TCR sequence derives from a human donor who was either an allogeneic HSCT recipient or a stem cell or donor lymphocyte infusion donor (not recorded which). It is not recorded whose cells these are; they may come from a transplant donor. The sequencing sample was made of blood, either unsorted or a sorted T cell fraction (not recorded which). The CDR3 region: CASSLVLRGELFF. The base sequence is TGTGCCAGCAGCTTAGTCCTCCGGGGGGAGCTGTTTTTT.